The clone carrying this T cell receptor (beta chain) was observed many times. The antigen remains unidentified. Through a sample-barcoded 5' primer and a J-beta primer mix, a second PCR was run for roughly 6 to 12 cycles. TCRdb reprocessed the 5' RACE reads with MiXCR, giving one entry per CDR3 protein. This repertoire shows about 1 million distinct CDR3 sequences, roughly 45% found once; its top ten account for approximately 20%. These data are taken from a study of blood T cells in healthy people across ages. The study, taken as a whole, reports: Whereas aged donors had fewer naive CD4+ cells, long-lived donors had more of them and higher diversity.

The CDR3 contains 16 residues. V lost 2 bases to trimming and J lost 10 bases; unmatched junction nucleotides: 12. The TCR originated in a woman between 55 and 75 years old in good health. The gene calls are TRBV12-3 or TRBV12-4 and TRBJ2-1; the match to TRBD1 covers 9 bases. The sequenced sample consisted of blood. The CDR3 loop is CASSLYRGRTSREQFF. The CDR3 DNA is TGTGCCAGCAGTTTATACAGGGGGCGTACCTCTCGGGAGCAGTTCTTC.